These 3 T cell receptor beta chains originate from one sample sequenced in a study of T-cell reconstitution after alpha-beta-depleted transplantation in children. TCRbeta library construction was performed incorporating unique molecular identifiers. TCRdb re-called the PCR reads with MiXCR, one entry per CDR3 protein. The sample holds about 500,000 distinct CDR3 sequences; around 10% are singletons and the top ten take approximately 14%. This specimen consisted of PBMCs, mostly from graft donor cells, obtained 180 days after TCRalphabeta/CD19-depleted stem cell transplant. Receptors were obtained from a female patient aged 2-9 years who had a stem cell transplant for aplastic anemia, so the T cells may come from the graft donor.

The chain couples TRBV20-1 to TRBJ2-1, with 8 bases that match TRBD1. The CDR3 extends over 13 amino acids. Trimming took 3 bases from V and 6 from J; bases not matched to a gene: 4. The V gene's germline CDR1 is DFQATT and CDR2 SNEGSKA (reference sequence). CDR3 sequence reads: CSASRGQVNEQFF. The CDR3, as DNA: TGCAGTGCTAGCCGGGGACAGGTCAATGAGCAGTTCTTC.

V and J are TRBV18 and TRBJ2-1; possibly TRBD2 for D (6 bases). The V end lost 2 bases, the J end lost 1 base, and 9 bases lay between the germline ends. The CDR3 loop spans 15 amino acids. Germline CDR1 is KGHSH and CDR2 is LQKENI. CDR3 DNA sequence: TGTGCCAGCTCACCAGGGGACTGGTCCTACAATGAGCAGTTCTTC. Translation gives CASSPGDWSYNEQFF.

This clonotype occurred a few times. The chain employs TRBV13 and TRBJ1-1; 10 bases align to TRBD1. The CDR3 is 17 amino acids. Germline V gene sequence: CDR1 PRHDT, CDR2 FYEKMQ (reference sequence). Unmatched junction bases numbered 10, after V lost 5 bases and J lost 1 base. CDR3 sequence (DNA): TGTGCCAGCAGCGAGTGGGACAGGGGCACGGGGAACACTGAAGCTTTCTTT. Amino acid sequence: CASSEWDRGTGNTEAFF.